What follows are 15 T cell receptor beta chains derived from one specimen sequenced in a study of T cell responses to AZD1222 COVID-19 vaccine. Assay used: immunoSEQ multiplex PCR; TCRdb lists only in-frame clones, some missing. The sample includes just under 35,000 clones, around 88% seen only once; the top ten take less than 7%. The material sequenced was peripheral blood, taken on day 0 of AZD1222 vaccination. Receptor source: an adult in good health.

This sequence joins TRBV28 and TRBJ2-2; D is perhaps TRBD2 (5 bases). CDR1 is MDHEN, CDR2 SYDVKM, per germline. Trimming cost V 7 bases and J 3 bases, with 18 bases left between them. This CDR3 spans 16 amino acids. The CDR3 sequence is CASTPASIIYTGELFF. In DNA, the CDR3 is TGTGCCAGCACCCCTGCTAGCATTATTTACACCGGGGAGCTGTTTTTT.

Comments on this clone: One junction end disagrees with the germline gene, perhaps due to a read error. The chain uses TRBV18 and TRBJ2-1; 8 bases line up with TRBD2. The CDR3 length is 15 residues. The V gene's germline CDR1 is KGHSH and CDR2 LQKENI. CDR3 nucleotide sequence: TGTGCCAGCTCTCCACTAGCGGCCGAAGGAAATGAGCAGTTCTTC. This encodes CASSPLAAEGNEQFF.

This chain's CDR3 is CASSLRSRGFNSPLHF. The DNA for the CDR3 is TGTGCCAGCAGCTTAAGGTCCCGCGGATTTAATTCACCCCTCCACTTT. The genes are TRBV7-8 and TRBJ1-6; no clear D gene. V was clipped by 2 bases and J by 6 bases, with 14 bases between them. This CDR3 region has 16 residues. Germline V CDR1 and CDR2: SGHVS, FQNEAQ.

V is TRBV18 and J is TRBJ1-3; perhaps TRBD1 as D (5 bases). The CDR3 totals 14 residues. Trimming cost V 3 bases and J 4 bases, with 10 bases left between them. CDR1 is KGHSH and CDR2 is LQKENI in the germline V gene. The CDR3 spells CASSPLGEGNTIYF. CDR3 DNA sequence: TGTGCCAGCTCACCGCTGGGGGAAGGAAACACCATATATTTT.

V and J are TRBV19 and TRBJ1-5; D is perhaps TRBD1 (6 bases). CDR3 length equals 12 residues. Germline V CDR1 and CDR2: LNHDA, SQIVND (reference sequence). Deletions cut 7 bases from V and 4 bases from J, with 8 bases between. The CDR3, as DNA: TGTGCCAGTAAAACAGGGAATCAGCCCCAGCATTTT. Amino acid sequence: CASKTGNQPQHF.

The gene calls are TRBV7-8 and TRBJ2-7; either TRBD1 or TRBD2 may supply D (6 bases each). Trimming took 4 bases from V and 2 from J, leaving 18 bases between them. Germline values: CDR1 SGHVS, CDR2 FQNEAQ. This CDR3 has 16 amino acids. The CDR3 is CASSSRGGGSPYEQYF. CDR3 nucleotides: TGTGCCAGCAGCTCCCGCGGAGGGGGGAGCCCCTACGAGCAGTACTTC.

The chain carries TRBV7-2 and TRBJ2-7; D gene unclear. Trimming removed 2 bases from V and 0 bases from J, with 11 bases in between. CDR3 length: 15 residues. Germline V gene sequence: CDR1 SGHTA, CDR2 FQGNSA. The CDR3 reads CASSLSPTASYEQYF. The CDR3 nucleotides read TGTGCCAGCAGCTTAAGTCCCACAGCCTCCTACGAGCAGTACTTC.

The chain joins TRBV6-5 to TRBJ1-1; the D gene is possibly TRBD1 (5 bases). Germline CDR1 MNHEY, CDR2 SVGAGI. CDR3 length equals 14 residues. The V gene lost 5 bases and the J gene lost 5 bases, with 15 bases spanning the gap. This chain's CDR3 is CASSRPTAGTEAFF. As DNA, the CDR3 is TGTGCCAGCAGTCGACCGACAGCCGGGACTGAAGCTTTCTTT.

The CDR3 bases are TGTGCCAGCAGCTCGAAACAGGGACATGAGCAGTTCTTC. It translates to CASSSKQGHEQFF. The V call is TRBV7-2, the J call TRBJ2-1; D might be TRBD1 (6 bases). V dropped 4 bases and J dropped 8 bases, with 12 bases sitting between them. CDR1 and CDR2 (germline): SGHTA, FQGNSA. This CDR3 contains 13 residues.

The rearrangement links TRBV27 to TRBJ1-2; the D gene is possibly TRBD1 (6 bases). The CDR3 extends over 12 amino acids. V lost 2 bases, J lost 6 bases, and 7 bases lay in between. Germline V gene lookup returns CDR1 MNHEY and CDR2 SMNVEV (reference sequence). The CDR3 reads CASSLTGHGYTF. The CDR3 nucleotides read TGTGCCAGCAGTTTAACAGGGCATGGCTACACCTTC.

This chain uses TRBV10-3 with TRBJ2-7, with 15 nucleotides matching TRBD2. The junction had 9 bases not matched to a gene; V was cut back by 8 bases and J by 7 bases. Looked up from germline, CDR1 is ENHRY and CDR2 is SYGVKD. This CDR3 spans 15 amino acids. DNA for the CDR3: TGTGCCATCGGGACTAGCGGGAGGTTCGGATGGGAGCAGTACTTC. It codes for CAIGTSGRFGWEQYF.

J is TRBJ2-7 and V is TRBV10-3; D not certain. Germline CDR1 is ENHRY and CDR2 is SYGVKD. The V end was cut by 5 bases, the J end by 4 bases, with 9 bases between. The CDR3 length is 12 residues. DNA for the CDR3: TGTGCCATCAGTCCTCGTTTATACGAGCAGTACTTC. Translating gives CAISPRLYEQYF.

The chain employs TRBV14 and TRBJ1-1; D not certain. Deletions cut 2 bases from V and 5 bases from J, with 6 bases between. The CDR3 spans 12 residues. Germline CDR1 and CDR2: SGHDN and FVKESK. Here the CDR3 reads CASSQLGTEAFF. As DNA, the CDR3 is TGTGCCAGCAGCCAATTGGGGACTGAAGCTTTCTTT.

The chain is built from TRBV5-1 and TRBJ2-1, with TRBD2 identical over 12 bases. Germline CDR1 is SGHRS and CDR2 is YFSETQ. This CDR3 region has 15 residues. V was pared by 4 bases and J by 5 bases, with 4 bases of the junction left unmatched. CDR3 protein: CASSMTSGRDNEQFF. CDR3 DNA sequence: TGCGCCAGCAGCATGACTAGCGGGAGAGACAATGAGCAGTTCTTC.

This rearrangement joins TRBV10-3 to TRBJ2-5; D not resolved. V was trimmed by 3 bases and J by 9 bases, leaving 14 bases between them. Germline values: CDR1 ENHRY, CDR2 SYGVKD. The CDR3 contains 13 residues. The DNA for the CDR3 is TGTGCCATCAGTGATTCCGACCGCGGCCCCCAGTACTTC. Translation: CAISDSDRGPQYF.